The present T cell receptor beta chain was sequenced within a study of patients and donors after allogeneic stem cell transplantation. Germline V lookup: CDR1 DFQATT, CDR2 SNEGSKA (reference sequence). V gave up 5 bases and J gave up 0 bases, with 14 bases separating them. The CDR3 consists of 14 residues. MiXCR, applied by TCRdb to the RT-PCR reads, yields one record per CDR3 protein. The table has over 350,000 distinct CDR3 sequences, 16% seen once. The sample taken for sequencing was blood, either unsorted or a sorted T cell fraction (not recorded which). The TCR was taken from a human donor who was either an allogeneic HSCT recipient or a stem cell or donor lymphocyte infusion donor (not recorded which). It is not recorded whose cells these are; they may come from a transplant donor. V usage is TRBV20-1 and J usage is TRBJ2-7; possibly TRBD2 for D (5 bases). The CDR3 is CSAGSGGRSYEQYF. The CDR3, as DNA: TGCAGTGCTGGCTCCGGCGGGCGCTCCTACGAGCAGTACTTC.